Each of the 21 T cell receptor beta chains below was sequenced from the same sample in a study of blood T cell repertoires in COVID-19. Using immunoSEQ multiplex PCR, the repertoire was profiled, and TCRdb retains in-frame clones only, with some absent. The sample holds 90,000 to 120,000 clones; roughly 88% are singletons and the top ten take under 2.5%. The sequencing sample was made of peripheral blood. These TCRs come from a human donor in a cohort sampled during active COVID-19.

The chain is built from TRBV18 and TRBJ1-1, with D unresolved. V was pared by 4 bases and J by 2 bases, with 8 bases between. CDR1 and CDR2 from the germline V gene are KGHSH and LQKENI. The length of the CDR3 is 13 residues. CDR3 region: CASSREENTEAFF. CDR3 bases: TGTGCCAGCTCACGTGAGGAAAACACTGAAGCTTTCTTT.

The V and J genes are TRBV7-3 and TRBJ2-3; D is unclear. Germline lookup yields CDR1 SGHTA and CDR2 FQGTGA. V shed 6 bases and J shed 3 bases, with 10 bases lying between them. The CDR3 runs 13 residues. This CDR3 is CASSLQETDTQYF. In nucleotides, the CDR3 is TGTGCCAGCAGTCTCCAGGAAACAGATACGCAGTATTTT. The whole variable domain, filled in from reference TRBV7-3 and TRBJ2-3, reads GAGVSQTPSNKVTEKGKYVELRCDPISGHTALYWYRQSLGQGPEFLIYFQGTGAADDSGLPNDRFFAVRPEGSVSTLKIQRTERGDSAVYLCASSLQETDTQYFGPGTRLTVL.

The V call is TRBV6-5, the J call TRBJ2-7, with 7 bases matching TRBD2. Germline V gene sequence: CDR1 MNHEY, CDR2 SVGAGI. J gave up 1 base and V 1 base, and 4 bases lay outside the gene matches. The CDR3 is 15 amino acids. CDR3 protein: CASSYYSGSSYEQYF. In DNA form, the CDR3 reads TGTGCCAGCAGTTACTATAGCGGGTCTTCCTACGAGCAGTACTTC.

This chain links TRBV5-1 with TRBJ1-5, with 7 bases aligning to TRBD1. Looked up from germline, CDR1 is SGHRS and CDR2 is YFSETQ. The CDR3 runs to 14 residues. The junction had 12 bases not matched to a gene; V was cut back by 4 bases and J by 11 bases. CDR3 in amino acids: CASSPGTDLGTQHF. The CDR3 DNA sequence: TGCGCCAGCAGCCCCGGGACAGATCTCGGGACCCAGCATTTT.

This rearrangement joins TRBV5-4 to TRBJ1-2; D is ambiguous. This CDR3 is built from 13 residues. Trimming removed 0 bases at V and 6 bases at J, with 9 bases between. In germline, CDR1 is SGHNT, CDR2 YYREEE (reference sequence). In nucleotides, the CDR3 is TGTGCCAGCAGCTTGGCGGTCATAGATGGCTACACCTTC. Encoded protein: CASSLAVIDGYTF.

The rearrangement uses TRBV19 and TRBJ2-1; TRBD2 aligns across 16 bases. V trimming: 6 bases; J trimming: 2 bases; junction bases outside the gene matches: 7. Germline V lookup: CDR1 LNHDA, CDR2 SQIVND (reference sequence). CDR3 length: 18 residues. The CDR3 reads CASSPGTSGRAPYNEQFF. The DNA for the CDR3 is TGTGCCAGTAGCCCCGGGACTAGCGGGAGGGCCCCCTACAATGAGCAGTTCTTC.

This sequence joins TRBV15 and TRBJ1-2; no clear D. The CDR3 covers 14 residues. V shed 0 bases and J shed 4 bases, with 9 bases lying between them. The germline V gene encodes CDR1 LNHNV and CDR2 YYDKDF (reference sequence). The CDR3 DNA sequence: TGTGCCACCAGCAGAGATGCGGGATTCTATGGCTACACCTTC. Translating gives CATSRDAGFYGYTF.

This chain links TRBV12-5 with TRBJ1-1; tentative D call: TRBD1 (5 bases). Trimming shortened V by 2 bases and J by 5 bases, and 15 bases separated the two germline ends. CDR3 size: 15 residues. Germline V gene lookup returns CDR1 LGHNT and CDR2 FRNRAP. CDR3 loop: CASGLPFGGRTEAFF. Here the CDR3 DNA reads TGTGCTAGTGGTTTGCCTTTCGGGGGAAGGACTGAAGCTTTCTTT.

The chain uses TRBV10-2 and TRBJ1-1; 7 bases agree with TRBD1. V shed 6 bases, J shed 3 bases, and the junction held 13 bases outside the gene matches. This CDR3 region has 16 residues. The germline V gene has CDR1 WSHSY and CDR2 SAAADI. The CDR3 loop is CASSNRGISGDTEAFF. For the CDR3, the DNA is TGCGCCAGCAGCAACAGGGGAATTTCAGGCGACACTGAAGCTTTCTTT.

The CDR3 loop reads CASSLRDGGNTEAFF. The CDR3 nucleotides are TGTGCCAGCAGCTTAAGAGACGGGGGGAACACTGAAGCTTTCTTT. This chain connects TRBV7-9 to TRBJ1-1; TRBD1 is a possible D gene (5 bases). Between the trimmed V and J ends, which lost 2 bases and 1 base, there was a span of 11 bases. The CDR3 runs to 15 residues. CDR1 and CDR2 (germline): SEHNR, FQNEAQ (reference sequence).

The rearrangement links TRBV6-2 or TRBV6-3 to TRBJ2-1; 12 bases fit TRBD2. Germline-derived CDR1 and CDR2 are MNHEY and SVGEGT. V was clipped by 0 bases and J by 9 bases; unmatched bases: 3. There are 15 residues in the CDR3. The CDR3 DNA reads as TGTGCCAGCAGTTACTCCCTAGCGGGGGGGCCTGAGCAGTTCTTC. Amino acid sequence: CASSYSLAGGPEQFF.

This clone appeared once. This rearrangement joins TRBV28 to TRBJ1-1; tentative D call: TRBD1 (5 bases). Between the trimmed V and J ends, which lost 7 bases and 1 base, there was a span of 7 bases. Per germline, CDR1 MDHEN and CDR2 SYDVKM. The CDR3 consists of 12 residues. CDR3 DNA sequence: TGTGCCAGCACCGGACAGAACACTGAAGCTTTCTTT. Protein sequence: CASTGQNTEAFF.

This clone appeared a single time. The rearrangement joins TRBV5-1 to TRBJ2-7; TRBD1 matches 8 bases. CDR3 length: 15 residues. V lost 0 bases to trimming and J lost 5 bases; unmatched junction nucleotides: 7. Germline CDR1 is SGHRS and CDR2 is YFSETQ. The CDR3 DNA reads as TGCGCCAGCAGCTTGGACGGACAGGGTACCCACGAGCAGTACTTC. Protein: CASSLDGQGTHEQYF.

The CDR3 loop reads CASSRGETQYF. For the CDR3, the DNA is TGTGCCAGTAGTAGAGGGGAGACCCAGTACTTC. This sequence joins TRBV19 and TRBJ2-5; maybe TRBD2 (5 bases). CDR1 and CDR2 from the germline V gene are LNHDA and SQIVND (reference sequence). V shed 4 bases and J shed 5 bases, with 5 bases lying between them. The CDR3 consists of 11 residues.

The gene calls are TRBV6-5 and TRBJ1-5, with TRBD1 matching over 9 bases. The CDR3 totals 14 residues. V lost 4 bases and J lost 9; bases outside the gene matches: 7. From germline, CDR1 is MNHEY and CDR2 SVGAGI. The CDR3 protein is CASSSRTGDRPQHF. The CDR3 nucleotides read TGTGCCAGCAGTTCGCGGACAGGGGATAGGCCCCAGCATTTT.

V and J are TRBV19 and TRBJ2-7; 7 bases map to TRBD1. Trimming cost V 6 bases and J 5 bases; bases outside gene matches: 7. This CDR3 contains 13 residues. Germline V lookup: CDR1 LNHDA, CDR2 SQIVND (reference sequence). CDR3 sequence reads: CASRETGYHEQYF. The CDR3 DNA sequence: TGTGCCAGTAGGGAGACAGGGTATCACGAGCAGTACTTC.

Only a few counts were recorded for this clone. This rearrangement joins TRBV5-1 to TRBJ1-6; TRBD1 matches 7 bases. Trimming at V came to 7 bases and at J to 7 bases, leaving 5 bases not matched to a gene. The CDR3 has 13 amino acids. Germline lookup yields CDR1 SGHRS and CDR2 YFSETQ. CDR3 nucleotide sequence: TGCGCCAGCGCAGACAGGGTGAATTCACCCCTCCACTTT. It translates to CASADRVNSPLHF.

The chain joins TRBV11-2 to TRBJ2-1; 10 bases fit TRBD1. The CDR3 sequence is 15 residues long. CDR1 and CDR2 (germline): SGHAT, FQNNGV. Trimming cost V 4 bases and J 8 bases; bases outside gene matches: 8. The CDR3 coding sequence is TGTGCCAGCAGCTCTGCCCGGACAGGGGGGGATGAGCAGTTCTTC. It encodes CASSSARTGGDEQFF.

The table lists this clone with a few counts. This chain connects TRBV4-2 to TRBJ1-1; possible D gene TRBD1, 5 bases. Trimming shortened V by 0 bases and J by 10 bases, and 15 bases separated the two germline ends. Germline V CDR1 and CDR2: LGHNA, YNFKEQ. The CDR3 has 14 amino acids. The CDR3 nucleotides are TGTGCCAGCAGCCAAGATGTGGGGGGACTAGGAGCTTTCTTT. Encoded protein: CASSQDVGGLGAFF.

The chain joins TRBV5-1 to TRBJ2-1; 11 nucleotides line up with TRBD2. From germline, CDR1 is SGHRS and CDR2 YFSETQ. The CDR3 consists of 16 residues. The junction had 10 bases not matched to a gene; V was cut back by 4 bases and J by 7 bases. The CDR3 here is CASSPGGTSGLNEQFF. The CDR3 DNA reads TGCGCCAGCAGCCCGGGCGGGACTAGCGGCCTAAATGAGCAGTTCTTC.

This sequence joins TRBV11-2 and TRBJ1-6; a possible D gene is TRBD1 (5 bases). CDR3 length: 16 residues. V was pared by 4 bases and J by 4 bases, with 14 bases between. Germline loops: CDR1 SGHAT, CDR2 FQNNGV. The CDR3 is CASSSRVTGYNSPLHF. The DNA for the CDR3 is TGTGCCAGCAGCTCACGGGTTACAGGTTATAATTCACCCCTCCACTTT.